The source of this T cell receptor (beta chain) is a study of OX40 agonist ivuxolimab in advanced cancers. General study points: Clonal expansion by week 6 occurred in CD4+ and CD8+ blood T cells (at 0.1 to 3.0 mg/kg).

The V gene end was trimmed by 3 bases and the J gene end by 1 base; junction bases not matched to a gene: 15. Germline V gene lookup returns CDR1 LNHDA and CDR2 SQIVND (reference sequence). The CDR3 is 19 amino acids. TCRdb keeps only in-frame clones here, not all; method: immunoSEQ multiplex PCR. The sample yields 53,000 or so clones, 75% to 80% seen once. In regard to this clone: Its antigen is currently unknown.

This chain links TRBV19 with TRBJ1-1; 9 nucleotides line up with TRBD1. Sequenced here: CD4+ or CD8+ T cells sorted from blood, sampled in a trial of the OX40 agonist ivuxolimab. The receptor was derived from an adult with an advanced solid tumor such as melanoma, head and neck, liver or kidney cancer. CDR3 sequence (DNA): TGTGCCAGTAGTATTTGGACAGGGGAACTTTTTCGTAAGAACACTGAAGCTTTCTTT. This sequence encodes CASSIWTGELFRKNTEAFF. Drawing the rest from reference TRBV19 and TRBJ1-1, the complete variable domain is DGGITQSPKYLFRKEGQNVTLSCEQNLNHDAMYWYRQDPGQGLRLIYYSQIVNDFQKGDIAEGYSVSREKKESFPLTVTSAQKNPTAFYLCASSIWTGELFRKNTEAFFGQGTRLTVV.